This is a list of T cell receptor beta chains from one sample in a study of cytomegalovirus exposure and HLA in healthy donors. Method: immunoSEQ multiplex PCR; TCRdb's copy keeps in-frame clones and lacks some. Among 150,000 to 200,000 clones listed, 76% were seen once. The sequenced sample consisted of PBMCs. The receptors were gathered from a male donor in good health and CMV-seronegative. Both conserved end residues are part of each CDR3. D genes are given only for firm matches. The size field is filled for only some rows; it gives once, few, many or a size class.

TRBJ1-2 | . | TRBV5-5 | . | CASSYGTQGVRYTF | TGTGCTAGCAGCTATGGAACCCAGGGTGTCCGCTACACCTTC
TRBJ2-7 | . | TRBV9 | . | CASSVGGPQEQYF | TGTGCCAGCAGCGTCGGGGGGCCGCAGGAGCAGTACTTC
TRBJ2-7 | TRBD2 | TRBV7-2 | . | CASSLNGGYEQYF | TGTGCCAGCAGCTTAAACGGGGGGTACGAGCAGTACTTC
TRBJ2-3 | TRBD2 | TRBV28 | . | CASSLGLAGGSDTQYF | TGTGCCAGCAGTTTAGGATTAGCGGGGGGTTCAGATACGCAGTATTTT
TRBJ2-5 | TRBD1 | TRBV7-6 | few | CASSSGTGASETQYF | TGTGCCAGCAGCTCCGGGACAGGGGCATCAGAGACCCAGTACTTC
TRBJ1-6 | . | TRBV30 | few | CAWSVQASYNSPLHF | TGTGCCTGGAGTGTACAGGCCTCCTATAATTCACCCCTCCACTTT
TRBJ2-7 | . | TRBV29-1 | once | CSVEYAGKSSYEQYF | TGCAGCGTTGAGTACGCGGGGAAAAGCTCCTACGAGCAGTACTTC
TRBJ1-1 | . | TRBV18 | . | CASSPDREAFF | TGTGCCAGCTCACCAGACAGGGAAGCTTTCTTT
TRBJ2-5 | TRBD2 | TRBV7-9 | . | CASSLLGLAEETQYF | TGTGCCAGCAGCCTCCTGGGACTAGCGGAAGAGACCCAGTACTTC
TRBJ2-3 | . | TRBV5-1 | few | CASSLQGFTDTQYF | TGCGCCAGCAGCTTACAGGGTTTCACAGATACGCAGTATTTT
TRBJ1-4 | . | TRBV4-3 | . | CASSQERATNEKLFF | TGCGCCAGCAGCCAAGAACGAGCAACTAATGAAAAACTGTTTTTT
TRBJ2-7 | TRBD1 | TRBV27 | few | CASLGASGTGPFEQYF | TGTGCCAGCCTTGGCGCCTCCGGGACAGGACCCTTTGAGCAGTACTTC
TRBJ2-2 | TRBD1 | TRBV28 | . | CASIRTGESTGELFF | TGTGCCAGCATTAGGACAGGGGAAAGCACCGGGGAGCTGTTTTTT
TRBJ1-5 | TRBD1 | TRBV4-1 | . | CASSIPGQGYAQPQHF | TGCGCCAGCAGCATTCCGGGACAGGGGTACGCTCAGCCCCAGCATTTT
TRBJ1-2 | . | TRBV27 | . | CASGLPGSGTF | TGTGCCAGCGGTCTACCGGGCTCGGGGACCTTC
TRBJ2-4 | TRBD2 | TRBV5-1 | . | CASSDRFSGRASFYLAKNIQYF | TGCGCCAGCTCGGATCGATTTAGCGGGAGGGCCTCGTTTTATCTAGCCAAAAACATTCAGTACTTC
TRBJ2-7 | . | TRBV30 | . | CAWSVWRAVKRHEQYF | TGTGCCTGGAGTGTGTGGAGGGCAGTTAAGCGGCACGAGCAGTACTTC
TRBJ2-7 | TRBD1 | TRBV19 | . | CASSRRDSPGTYEQYF | TGTGCCAGTAGTAGACGGGACAGCCCCGGGACCTACGAGCAGTACTTC
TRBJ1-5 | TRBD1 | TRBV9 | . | CASSPQGKDQPQHF | TGTGCCAGCAGCCCACAGGGGAAGGATCAGCCCCAGCATTTT
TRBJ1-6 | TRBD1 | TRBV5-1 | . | CASSLRTGTGDSPLHF | TGCGCCAGCAGCTTGCGCACCGGGACAGGGGACTCACCCCTCCACTTT
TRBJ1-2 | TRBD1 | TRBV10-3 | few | CAINPSPTGGDYGYTF | TGTGCCATCAACCCCTCTCCGACAGGGGGAGACTATGGCTACACCTTC
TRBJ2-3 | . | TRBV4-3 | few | CASSRERGTDTQYF | TGCGCCAGCAGTCGAGAGCGAGGCACAGATACGCAGTATTTT
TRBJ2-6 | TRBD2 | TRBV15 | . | CATSRTGRGPNVLTF | TGTGCCACCAGCAGGACCGGGAGGGGTCCCAACGTCCTGACTTTC
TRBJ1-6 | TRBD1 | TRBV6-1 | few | CASRRTGGNSPLHF | TGTGCCAGCAGGAGGACAGGTGGGAATTCACCCCTCCACTTT
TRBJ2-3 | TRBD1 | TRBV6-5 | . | CASSTGTASTDTQYF | TGTGCCAGCAGTACCGGGACAGCGAGCACAGATACGCAGTATTTT
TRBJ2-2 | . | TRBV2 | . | CASSSRLSGELFF | TGTGCCAGCAGTAGCCGCCTCTCCGGGGAGCTGTTTTTT
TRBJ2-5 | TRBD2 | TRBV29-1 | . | CSAGTSGRGETQYF | TGCAGCGCCGGGACTAGCGGGAGAGGAGAGACCCAGTACTTC
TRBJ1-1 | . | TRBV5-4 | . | CASSWAGNTEAFF | TGTGCCAGCAGCTGGGCAGGGAACACTGAAGCTTTCTTT
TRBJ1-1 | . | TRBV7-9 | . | CASSVRGRNTEAFF | TGTGCCAGCAGCGTCAGGGGTAGGAACACTGAAGCTTTCTTT